Following are 16 T cell receptor beta chains from one sample sequenced in a study of T-cell reconstitution after alpha-beta-depleted transplantation in children. Using unique molecular identifiers, the investigators prepared the TCRbeta library. TCRdb itself ran the PCR reads through MiXCR, one entry per CDR3 protein. Here the sample spans some 290,000 distinct CDR3 sequences, around 25% being singletons. Source: PBMCs, mostly from graft donor cells, taken 180 days after TCRalphabeta/CD19-depleted stem cell transplant. The receptor set was obtained from a male patient younger than 18 who had a stem cell transplant for acute lymphoblastic leukemia, so the T cells may come from the graft donor.

The table lists this clonotype with a few counts. The V and J genes are TRBV18 and TRBJ2-1; TRBD1 matches at 9 bases. The germline gives CDR1 KGHSH, CDR2 LQKENI. The junction had 13 bases not matched to a gene; V was cut back by 4 bases and J by 0 bases. The CDR3 sequence is 19 residues long. CDR3 region: CASSQGQGYFIFSYNEQFF. The CDR3 DNA is TGTGCCAGCTCACAGGGACAGGGCTATTTTATCTTCTCCTACAATGAGCAGTTCTTC.

This clonotype was seen many times. J is TRBJ2-1 and V is TRBV29-1; TRBD2 matches at 9 bases. V shed 1 base, J shed 7 bases, and the junction held 5 bases outside the gene matches. The CDR3 spans 14 residues. CDR1 and CDR2 (germline): SQVTM, ANQGSEA. In nucleotides, the CDR3 is TGCAGCGTTGAAGCTAGCGGGATGGGTAATGAGCAGTTCTTC. Residues: CSVEASGMGNEQFF.

The chain combines TRBV12-3 or TRBV12-4 with TRBJ1-5; D is unresolved. Deletions cut 7 bases from V and 5 bases from J, with 15 bases between. This CDR3 is built from 14 residues. The CDR3 sequence is CASTPEARDQPQHF. As DNA, the CDR3 is TGTGCCAGCACCCCGGAGGCCCGAGATCAGCCCCAGCATTTT.

The rearrangement links TRBV24-1 to TRBJ2-5, with 9 bases matching TRBD2. CDR1 is KGHDR, CDR2 SFDVKD, per germline. V lost 0 bases to trimming and J lost 0 bases; unmatched junction nucleotides: 10. The CDR3 runs to 19 residues. The CDR3 nucleotides read TGTGCCACCAGTGATTTGGCAGCGGGAGGTCCTACTAACCAAGAGACCCAGTACTTC. Amino acid sequence: CATSDLAAGGPTNQETQYF.

This clonotype was picked up a small number of times. V and J are TRBV7-8 and TRBJ2-1, with TRBD2 matching 13 bases. V gave up 2 bases and J gave up 6 bases; unmatched junction bases: 4. Germline-derived CDR1 and CDR2 are SGHVS and FQNEAQ. The CDR3 contains 16 residues. This chain's CDR3 is CASSLRGLAGFNEQFF. Here the CDR3 DNA reads TGTGCCAGCAGCTTAAGGGGACTAGCGGGATTCAATGAGCAGTTCTTC.

This clonotype was seen repeatedly, ten times or more. J is TRBJ2-3 and V is TRBV13, with 11 bases fitting TRBD1. CDR1 and CDR2 (germline): PRHDT, FYEKMQ (reference sequence). V dropped 1 base and J dropped 7; count of bases not matched to a gene: 7. The CDR3 spans 16 residues. The CDR3 nucleotides read TGTGCCAGCAGCTTAGACGGCGGGACAGGGGGTTATACGCAGTATTTT. As protein: CASSLDGGTGGYTQYF.

The chain carries TRBV28 and TRBJ2-7; D is unclear. This CDR3 is 14 amino acids long. Germline CDR1 MDHEN, CDR2 SYDVKM. The V end was cut by 1 base, the J end by 3 bases, with 10 bases between. The CDR3 nucleotides read TGTGCCAGCAGTTTATCGGACGGCTTCTACGAGCAGTACTTC. Residues: CASSLSDGFYEQYF.

The gene calls are TRBV4-2 and TRBJ2-5, with 9 bases that match TRBD2. The germline CDR1 and CDR2 sequences are LGHNA and YNFKEQ. The CDR3 length is 17 residues. Trimming removed 4 bases from V and 3 bases from J; junction bases left unmatched: 12. The CDR3 spells CASSRTGVAGVEETQYF. As DNA, the CDR3 is TGTGCCAGCAGCCGAACCGGGGTAGCGGGAGTGGAAGAGACCCAGTACTTC.

V and J are TRBV5-1 and TRBJ2-1, with 10 positions matching TRBD2. Germline V gives CDR1 SGHRS, CDR2 YFSETQ. V dropped 2 bases and J dropped 8; count of bases not matched to a gene: 4. The CDR3 runs 14 residues. CDR3 protein: CASSLASGSYEQFF. Here the CDR3 DNA reads TGCGCCAGCAGCTTAGCTAGCGGGAGCTATGAGCAGTTCTTC.

This clonotype has more than one count but fewer than ten. The chain recombines TRBV6-5 with TRBJ2-7; D tentatively reads TRBD1 or TRBD2 (5 bases each). The germline V gene has CDR1 MNHEY and CDR2 SVGAGI. The CDR3 totals 19 residues. With 0 bases removed from V and 5 bases from J, the gap between germline ends came to 26 bases. The CDR3 loop reads CASSYSGDVVGEFLNEQYF. CDR3 nucleotides: TGTGCCAGCAGTTACTCAGGGGACGTCGTTGGGGAATTTTTGAACGAGCAGTACTTC.

This clonotype occurred a few times. The chain is built from TRBV7-3 and TRBJ2-7; 7 bases align to TRBD1. Germline CDR1 reads SGHTA; CDR2 reads FQGTGA. J gave up 2 bases and V 1 base, and 8 bases lay outside the gene matches. This CDR3 is 16 amino acids long. CDR3: CASSLMGGQVPYEQYF. CDR3 sequence (DNA): TGTGCCAGCAGCTTAATGGGCGGACAGGTTCCCTACGAGCAGTACTTC.

The chain employs TRBV2 and TRBJ2-3; weak D call: TRBD2 (5 bases). There are 16 residues in the CDR3. CDR1 is SNHLY and CDR2 is FYNNEI in the germline V gene. V was clipped by 3 bases and J by 0 bases, with 13 bases between them. CDR3 nucleotides: TGTGCCAGCAGTGACGGGGAACTAAGGAGCACAGATACGCAGTATTTT. Translating gives CASSDGELRSTDTQYF.

This chain links TRBV18 with TRBJ2-7, with a tentative D call TRBD1 (7 bases). V was trimmed by 3 bases and J by 2 bases, leaving 14 bases between them. The CDR3 has 15 amino acids. The germline gives CDR1 KGHSH, CDR2 LQKENI. CDR3 nucleotides: TGTGCCAGCTCACCGGGGGCAGGGGGGACCTACGAGCAGTACTTC. Its translation is CASSPGAGGTYEQYF.

This sequence joins TRBV7-9 and TRBJ2-3; 8 nucleotides align to TRBD2. The germline gives CDR1 SEHNR, CDR2 FQNEAQ (reference sequence). This CDR3 spans 17 amino acids. Trimming at V came to 7 bases and at J to 0 bases, leaving 12 bases not matched to a gene. The CDR3 nucleotides read TGTGCCAGCAAGCATAGCGGGATATATGTTAGCACAGATACGCAGTATTTT. Amino acids: CASKHSGIYVSTDTQYF.

This clonotype was detected only a few times. The chain combines TRBV6-5 with TRBJ1-4; D is unclear. Trimming took 3 bases from V and 5 from J, leaving 10 bases between them. The CDR3 covers 14 residues. Germline CDR1 is MNHEY and CDR2 is SVGAGI. CDR3 in DNA: TGTGCCAGCAGTTATGGGAGGAGGAATGAAAAACTGTTTTTT. Translated, it gives CASSYGRRNEKLFF.

The rearrangement joins TRBV27 to TRBJ2-5, with a weak D call TRBD2 (6 bases). The CDR3 covers 14 residues. The V end was cut by 5 bases, the J end by 4 bases, with 14 bases between. The germline gives CDR1 MNHEY, CDR2 SMNVEV (reference sequence). CDR3 amino acids: CASSRLFGGETQYF. The CDR3 DNA follows: TGTGCCAGCAGTCGTTTGTTCGGGGGAGAGACCCAGTACTTC.